This TCR beta chain was captured in a study of technical replicates of blood from a few donors. The protocol was immunoSEQ multiplex PCR, while the TCRdb copy is restricted to in-frame clones and leaves out a portion. The sample shows roughly 56,000 clones, 70% to 90% of them seen only once. Germline CDR1 reads GTSNPN; CDR2 reads SVGIG (reference sequence). This CDR3 region has 16 residues. V was shortened by 2 bases and J by 0 bases, with 14 bases between the two germline ends. Input material: PBMCs. The rearrangement links TRBV30 to TRBJ1-3, with a weak D call TRBD1 (5 bases). This TCR came from a human donor in good health. Some clones in this sample may be carry-over from other donors' samples. The CDR3 nucleotides read TGTGCCTGGAGTCGCCCCACAGGTCGCTCTGGAAACACCATATATTTT. Translation: CAWSRPTGRSGNTIYF.